Following are 17 T cell receptor beta chains from one sample sequenced in a study of early T cells in non-severe SARS-CoV-2 infection. TCRdb analysed the 5' RACE reads with MiXCR anew, one entry per CDR3 protein. The profile shows roughly 76,000 distinct CDR3 sequences, 12% of them singletons. Sequenced: whole blood. These receptors originate from an adult who was a healthcare worker with PCR-confirmed SARS-CoV-2 infection or an uninfected control (not recorded which).

V gene TRBV7-9 combines with J gene TRBJ1-5, with 7 bases fitting TRBD1. Germline V lookup: CDR1 SEHNR, CDR2 FQNEAQ (reference sequence). CDR3 length equals 14 residues. V trimming: 4 bases; J trimming: 3 bases; junction bases outside the gene matches: 3. The CDR3 sequence: CASSSQGDNQPQHF. The CDR3 bases are TGTGCCAGCAGCTCCCAGGGGGACAATCAGCCCCAGCATTTT.

CDR3 coding DNA: TGTGCCAGCAGCCCAAGACAGGGGGGTAATGAAAAACTGTTTTTT. This translates into CASSPRQGGNEKLFF. The V call is TRBV7-2, the J call TRBJ1-4, with TRBD1 matching over 9 bases. Per the germline V gene, CDR1 is SGHTA and CDR2 is FQGNSA. Losses at the gene ends were 5 bases for V and 4 bases for J; bases not matched to a gene: 5. CDR3 length equals 15 residues.

This clonotype showed up just a few times. V and J are TRBV20-1 and TRBJ2-7; 7 bases are a match to TRBD2. Germline V gene data show CDR1 as DFQATT and CDR2 as SNEGSKA (reference sequence). The V gene end was trimmed by 5 bases and the J gene end by 0 bases; junction bases not matched to a gene: 7. The CDR3 sequence is 14 residues long. CDR3 loop: CSAPGRGDSYEQYF. In nucleotides, the CDR3 is TGCAGTGCTCCCGGACGGGGGGACTCCTACGAGCAGTACTTC.

In its sample, this clonotype was seen many times. This chain connects TRBV30 to TRBJ2-1; TRBD2 aligns across 8 bases. The CDR3 totals 12 residues. The germline V gene encodes CDR1 GTSNPN and CDR2 SVGIG (reference sequence). Unmatched junction bases numbered 9, after V lost 8 bases and J lost 9 bases. CDR3 DNA sequence: TGTGCCCTCCGGGAGGGGCTCGGTGAGCAGTTCTTC. It yields the protein CALREGLGEQFF. The full variable domain, with the rest looked up from reference TRBV30 and TRBJ2-1, is SQTIHQWPATLVQPVGSPLSLECTVEGTSNPNLYWYRQAAGRGLQLLFYSVGIGQISSEVPQNLSASRPQDRQFILSSKKLLLSDSGFYLCALREGLGEQFFGPGTRLTVL.

This clonotype was observed many times. The chain employs TRBV5-1 and TRBJ2-5; 7 bases map to TRBD2. V shed 4 bases, J shed 5 bases, and the junction held 5 bases outside the gene matches. This CDR3 region has 13 residues. Germline CDR1 is SGHRS and CDR2 is YFSETQ. The CDR3 sequence: CASSQDGRETQYF. In nucleotides, the CDR3 is TGCGCCAGCAGCCAGGACGGGAGGGAGACCCAGTACTTC.

On this clonotype: A read error is possible here, since a much larger clone lies one base away. This chain joins TRBV15 and TRBJ2-5; 10 positions agree with TRBD2. Per germline, CDR1 LNHNV and CDR2 YYDKDF (reference sequence). This CDR3 contains 14 residues. The ends lost 3 bases at V and 5 bases at J; junction bases unmatched: 3. The CDR3 region is CATSRTSGPETQYF. CDR3 bases: TGTGCCACCAGCAGGACTAGCGGGCCGGAGACCCAGTACTTC.

In this sample, this clonotype turned up many times. V usage is TRBV5-1 and J usage is TRBJ1-6, with 7 positions matching TRBD1. Germline V CDR1 and CDR2: SGHRS, YFSETQ. V gave up 2 bases and J gave up 6 bases; unmatched junction bases: 2. The CDR3 length is 14 residues. The CDR3 sequence is CASSFGTANSPLHF. In DNA form, the CDR3 reads TGCGCCAGCAGCTTCGGGACAGCTAATTCACCCCTCCACTTT. Supplemented by reference TRBV5-1 and TRBJ1-6, the full variable domain reads KAGVTQTPRYLIKTRGQQVTLSCSPISGHRSVSWYQQTPGQGLQFLFEYFSETQRNKGNFPGRFSGRQFSNSRSEMNVSTLELGDSALYLCASSFGTANSPLHFGNGTRLTVT.

The CDR3 nucleotides are TGCAGCGTTGAAGGGGACAACTCCTACGAGCAGTACTTC. Its translation: CSVEGDNSYEQYF. The rearrangement joins TRBV29-1 to TRBJ2-7; perhaps TRBD1 as D (6 bases). CDR3 length: 13 amino acids. Trimming took 1 base from V and 0 from J, leaving 7 bases between them. CDR1 is SQVTM and CDR2 is ANQGSEA in the germline V gene.

At least ten counts were recorded for this clonotype. The chain uses TRBV6-5 and TRBJ2-3; a possible D gene is TRBD1 (6 bases). V lost 6 bases, J lost 1 base, and 11 bases lay in between. CDR1 and CDR2 (germline): MNHEY, SVGAGI. The CDR3 sequence is 14 residues long. As DNA, the CDR3 is TGTGCCAGCAGGCCGGGACACGGCACAGATACGCAGTATTTT. It yields the protein CASRPGHGTDTQYF.

This chain links TRBV7-3 with TRBJ1-4; 7 nucleotides line up with TRBD1. Trimming took 4 bases from V and 5 from J; bases not matched to a gene: 1. The germline V gene encodes CDR1 SGHTA and CDR2 FQGTGA. The CDR3 runs 13 residues. CDR3 sequence reads: CASSSDRNEKLFF. DNA of the CDR3: TGTGCCAGCAGCTCGGACAGGAATGAAAAACTGTTTTTT. The full variable domain, rest sourced from reference TRBV7-3 and TRBJ1-4, is GAGVSQTPSNKVTEKGKYVELRCDPISGHTALYWYRQSLGQGPEFLIYFQGTGAADDSGLPNDRFFAVRPEGSVSTLKIQRTERGDSAVYLCASSSDRNEKLFFGSGTQLSVL.

This clonotype appeared many times. The CDR3 is CSVESPGRRFNEQFF. The CDR3 DNA reads as TGCAGCGTTGAATCTCCAGGGAGGCGGTTCAATGAGCAGTTCTTC. The chain links TRBV29-1 to TRBJ2-1, with D possibly being TRBD2 (6 bases). The germline V gene has CDR1 SQVTM and CDR2 ANQGSEA. Trimming removed 2 bases from V and 6 bases from J, with 17 bases in between. The CDR3 is 15 amino acids.

This clonotype was counted at least ten times. This sequence joins TRBV20-1 and TRBJ2-3; 12 positions match TRBD2. V was pared by 0 bases and J by 4 bases, with 14 bases of the junction left unmatched. The CDR3 runs 19 residues. Germline CDR1 DFQATT, CDR2 SNEGSKA (reference sequence). CDR3 sequence (DNA): TGCAGTGCTAGAGATAGGCGTGTCGGACTAGCGGGAAGGTCAGATACGCAGTATTTT. Translating gives CSARDRRVGLAGRSDTQYF.

The chain uses TRBV29-1 and TRBJ1-1; a possible D gene is TRBD1 (5 bases). Germline V gives CDR1 SQVTM, CDR2 ANQGSEA. V lost 0 bases to trimming and J lost 8 bases, with 10 bases between them. CDR3 length: 12 amino acids. The CDR3 DNA reads as TGCAGCGTTGAAGAGGGATGGGACGAAGCTTTCTTT. It translates to CSVEEGWDEAFF.

The chain uses TRBV5-6 and TRBJ2-1; D is perhaps TRBD2 (6 bases). V was shortened by 4 bases and J by 0 bases, with 11 bases between the two germline ends. Germline CDR1 SGHDT, CDR2 YYEEEE. The length of the CDR3 is 15 residues. The CDR3 DNA reads as TGTGCCAGCAGCCCGGAGGGTTACTCCTACAATGAGCAGTTCTTC. Its protein product is CASSPEGYSYNEQFF.

This clonotype was counted between two and nine times. The chain has TRBV4-1 and TRBJ2-5, with TRBD2 matching 12 bases. The ends lost 1 base at V and 5 bases at J; junction bases unmatched: 5. The CDR3 totals 16 residues. Germline V gene sequence: CDR1 MGHRA, CDR2 YSYEKL. The CDR3 region is CASSQGTSGVGETQYF. As DNA, the CDR3 is TGCGCCAGCAGCCAAGGGACTAGCGGGGTCGGGGAGACCCAGTACTTC.

V and J are TRBV7-2 and TRBJ1-6, with D possibly TRBD1 on 5 matching bases. The CDR3 has 14 amino acids. The germline V gene encodes CDR1 SGHTA and CDR2 FQGNSA. The V end lost 5 bases, the J end lost 10 bases, and 15 bases lay between the germline ends. The CDR3 loop is CASSQGHSRSPLHF. The CDR3 DNA reads as TGTGCCAGCAGCCAAGGACACTCTCGGTCACCCCTCCACTTT. Based on the CDR3 plus reference TRBV7-2 and TRBJ1-6, the full variable domain is GAGVSQSPSNKVTEKGKDVELRCDPISGHTALYWYRQSLGQGLEFLIYFQGNSAPDKSGLPSDRFSAERTGGSVSTLTIQRTQQEDSAVYLCASSQGHSRSPLHFGNGTRLTVT.

This clonotype was counted many times. CDR3 sequence (DNA): TGTGCCATCTCACAGGGGGCAGACACTGAAGCTTTCTTT. It is translated as CAISQGADTEAFF. This chain connects TRBV10-3 to TRBJ1-1, with TRBD1 matching 9 bases. Germline CDR1 is ENHRY and CDR2 is SYGVKD. The trim removed 8 bases at V and 3 bases at J, leaving 4 bases unmatched. This CDR3 is built from 13 residues.